This T cell receptor (beta chain) is drawn from a study of T cell responses to AZD1222 COVID-19 vaccine (dated by TCRdb to about 2021). Study-level background: AZD1222 recipients given second doses at about 4 weeks or at about 12 weeks were pooled, since spike-specific TCR depth and breadth were not found to differ between the two schedules. TCR sequencing was performed for fewer than 250 trial participants, of whom 200 to 220 were given two doses of AZD1222 and approximately 26 were given two doses of MenACWY control vaccine. Trial participants were enrolled into age subgroups of 18-55, 56-69 and 70-plus years, which contained about 150, 27 and 61 TCR-sequenced participants, respectively.

Reading the germline V gene (reference sequence) gives CDR1 SGHNT and CDR2 YYREEE. V and J are truncated by 5 bases and 3 bases respectively, leaving an intervening sequence of 10 bases. Taken from cysteine to phenylalanine, the CDR3 has 13 residues. Only CDR3 DNA remains: 39 bases, in frame from the first base. Note on this clone: Its antigen target is currently unknown. Per-base quality was not reported, and no clone a single base away is much larger than it.

The CDR3 regions of human TCRbeta chains were analyzed by immunosequencing. On the study's bioinformatics: TCRs in the repertoires were compared against a reference library of SARS-CoV-2-specific TCRs that had been generated with the MIRA antigen-specificity platform. Breadth meant the fraction of unique TCRs that were SARS-CoV-2-associated, whereas depth meant the fraction of total T cells that were SARS-CoV-2-associated. Using the MIRA data, each spike-specific TCR was mapped to the spike region that the TCR reacts to and placed in a CD4 or CD8 class. Log10-transformed breadth and depth values were compared by one-way ANOVA with Sidak's multiple comparisons tests. Sourced from immuneACCESS, this table was stored by TCRdb with only in-frame sequences that have V and J called. A share of the clones is absent; for the studies checked, an unresolved V gene accounts for under half, and the remainder has no known explanation. V, J and clone size were drawn from that table, and D and trimming were deduced from the DNA. This sample is represented by some 110,000 clones; 80% to 90% of them were singletons. Around 3.3% of the sample is in the top ten clones.

The time point label, as the study defines it: baseline before first vaccination. Vaccinee samples came from UK trials COV001 and COV002, including a single-blind randomized controlled phase 2/3 trial of AZD1222 (ChAdOx1 nCoV-19) in healthy adults. Trial participant PBMC samples were collected at day 0 and day 28 after the second dose for TCRbeta chain sequencing. Overall study outcomes, separate from this receptor: After two AZD1222 doses, both the breadth and the depth of spike-specific TCRs were significantly higher than at day 0 and than in MenACWY recipients. Reportedly, close to half of the unique spike-specific TCRs recognized epitopes lying outside the regions that are mutated in the B.1.351 and B.1.1.7 variants. No day 14 peak-response samples were available, so repertoires were characterized only after the peak T cell response. The 56-69-year group was small, and its depth increase did not reach significance, likely because of low power. Conclusions about previously exposed vaccinees are limited, since just a handful of AZD1222 recipients were seropositive for SARS-CoV-2 at baseline. Vaccine-associated CD4 TCRs spanned the whole spike protein, with dominant responses in regions 160-218 and 743-854. Participants were mostly white British, with more females than males. The authors suggested clonal diversity may have been underestimated.

This TCR derives from an adult in good health. The V and J segments used are TRBV5-4 and TRBJ2-3; TRBD2 is a possible D gene, resting on 5 matching bases. The sequencing used peripheral blood, collected on day 0 of AZD1222 vaccination. The DNA reads as follows: TGTGCCAGCAGTTACCGAGGGACAGATACGCAGTATTTT. The resulting protein is CASSYRGTDTQYF.